The 12 T cell receptor beta chains presented below share a single source sample, sequenced in a study of T cells in Graves' hyperthyroidism and ophthalmopathy. From RNA transcripts, TCR beta CDR3 regions were amplified. When the TCR CDR3 underwent first-round RT-PCR, the HTBI primer set was used. TCRdb processed the multiplex PCR reads anew with MiXCR; each CDR3 protein has one entry. Of a few hundred thousand distinct CDR3 sequences listed, around 20% were seen once; the top ten hold around 60%. The sample comprised blood. These receptors all come from a man aged 25-40 years with Graves' ophthalmopathy.

J is TRBJ2-3 and V is TRBV5-1; the match to TRBD2 covers 7 bases. J lost 2 bases, V lost 6 bases, and 9 bases had no gene match. The germline V gene encodes CDR1 SGHRS and CDR2 YFSETQ. The CDR3 is 15 residues long. The CDR3 loop reads CASTPRSGVTDTQYF. In DNA form, the CDR3 reads TGCGCCAGCACCCCCCGCAGCGGGGTCACAGATACGCAGTATTTT.

This clonotype has only a few counts. This chain joins TRBV28 and TRBJ1-1, with D possibly being TRBD1 (6 bases). The germline V gene encodes CDR1 MDHEN and CDR2 SYDVKM. Trimming cost V 3 bases and J 5 bases, with 16 bases left between them. This CDR3 is built from 15 residues. CDR3 sequence: CASSLKLGTSTEAFF. The CDR3, as DNA: TGTGCCAGCAGTTTGAAGTTAGGGACATCAACTGAAGCTTTCTTT.

The V and J genes are TRBV28 and TRBJ2-7, with D uncertain. Trimming left V 6 bases short and J 3 bases short, with 18 bases between. The germline V gene encodes CDR1 MDHEN and CDR2 SYDVKM. The CDR3 consists of 15 residues. The CDR3 DNA sequence: TGTGCCAGCAGCCCCCCCAATTTAAGCCACTACGAGCAGTACTTC. Protein product: CASSPPNLSHYEQYF.

This chain links TRBV19 with TRBJ1-1, with 9 positions matching TRBD1. The germline V gene encodes CDR1 LNHDA and CDR2 SQIVND (reference sequence). Trimming removed 6 bases from V and 1 base from J; junction bases left unmatched: 3. This CDR3 spans 14 amino acids. CDR3 sequence: CASRGQGRNTEAFF. CDR3 bases: TGTGCCAGTAGGGGACAGGGCCGGAACACTGAAGCTTTCTTT.

Points on this clonotype: No DNA is shown, since the ends of the CDR3 on it are uncertain; the CDR3 is the one TCRdb lists. The gene calls are TRBV11-2 and TRBJ2-1. The CDR3 sequence runs 15 residues, both termini included. Per the germline V gene, CDR1 is SGHAT and CDR2 is FQNNGV. CDR3 loop: CASSLVFWQDNEQFF.

This clonotype was counted only a few times. The CDR3 loop is CASSLRGLAGAYEQYF. The CDR3 nucleotides read TGTGCCAGCAGCCTTCGGGGACTAGCGGGAGCCTACGAGCAGTACTTC. The rearrangement links TRBV2 to TRBJ2-7; 14 nucleotides line up with TRBD2. Looked up from germline, CDR1 is SNHLY and CDR2 is FYNNEI. After removal of 6 bases from V and 2 bases from J, the junction contained 6 bases not matched to a gene. The length of the CDR3 is 16 residues.

The CDR3 here is CASSSAGTSGSDTQYF. The CDR3 nucleotides read TGTGCCAGCAGCTCGGCCGGGACTAGCGGGAGTGATACGCAGTATTTT. The chain combines TRBV5-6 with TRBJ2-3, with TRBD2 matching over 14 bases. The ends lost 3 bases at V and 6 bases at J; junction bases unmatched: 6. The CDR3 has 16 residues. Per germline, CDR1 SGHDT and CDR2 YYEEEE.

The chain couples TRBV7-6 to TRBJ2-7; 9 bases line up with TRBD2. Germline trimming cut 5 bases from V and 1 base from J; bases unmatched to any gene: 15. This CDR3 contains 18 residues. CDR1 and CDR2 from the germline V gene are SGHVS and FNYEAQ. The CDR3 region is CASSQDDWLAGYSYEQYF. In DNA form, the CDR3 reads TGTGCCAGCAGCCAAGACGATTGGCTAGCGGGATATTCCTACGAGCAGTACTTC. Full variable domain (missing parts from reference TRBV7-6 and TRBJ2-7): GAGVSQSPRYKVTKRGQDVALRCDPISGHVSLYWYRQALGQGPEFLTYFNYEAQQDKSGLPNDRFSAERPEGSISTLTIQRTEQRDSAMYRCASSQDDWLAGYSYEQYFGPGTRLTVT.

The chain employs TRBV19 and TRBJ2-3; D uncertain. The CDR3 contains 15 residues. Germline values: CDR1 LNHDA, CDR2 SQIVND (reference sequence). Trimming pared 3 bases from V and 0 bases from J, leaving 10 bases between. Here the CDR3 reads CASSIPGRSTDTQYF. DNA for the CDR3: TGTGCCAGTAGTATCCCGGGTAGGAGCACAGATACGCAGTATTTT.

This clonotype was observed a single time. The chain uses TRBV20-1 and TRBJ2-7, with D perhaps given as TRBD1 or TRBD2 (5 bases each). The CDR3 runs to 15 residues. CDR1 is DFQATT and CDR2 is SNEGSKA in the germline V gene (reference sequence). Deletions cut 2 bases from V and 1 base from J, with 15 bases between. CDR3 sequence: CSARSRDAASYEQYF. The CDR3 nucleotides are TGCAGTGCTAGATCCCGGGACGCAGCATCCTACGAGCAGTACTTC.

The chain is built from TRBV5-5 and TRBJ2-5; maybe TRBD2 (6 bases). V lost 1 base, J lost 5 bases, and 12 bases lay in between. Germline CDR1 is SGHKS and CDR2 is YYEKEE (reference sequence). CDR3 size: 14 residues. DNA of the CDR3: TGTGCCAGCAGCTTGCCCGGGAGACGGGAGACCCAGTACTTC. It encodes CASSLPGRRETQYF.

This clonotype showed up many times. V and J are TRBV11-2 and TRBJ2-7; D possibly corresponds to TRBD1 (5 bases). The germline V and J ends were trimmed by 5 bases and 0 bases, with 11 bases remaining between them. CDR3 length equals 14 residues. Germline V gene sequence: CDR1 SGHAT, CDR2 FQNNGV. This CDR3 is CASSALDISYEQYF. In DNA form, the CDR3 reads TGTGCCAGCAGCGCCCTGGACATCTCCTACGAGCAGTACTTC.